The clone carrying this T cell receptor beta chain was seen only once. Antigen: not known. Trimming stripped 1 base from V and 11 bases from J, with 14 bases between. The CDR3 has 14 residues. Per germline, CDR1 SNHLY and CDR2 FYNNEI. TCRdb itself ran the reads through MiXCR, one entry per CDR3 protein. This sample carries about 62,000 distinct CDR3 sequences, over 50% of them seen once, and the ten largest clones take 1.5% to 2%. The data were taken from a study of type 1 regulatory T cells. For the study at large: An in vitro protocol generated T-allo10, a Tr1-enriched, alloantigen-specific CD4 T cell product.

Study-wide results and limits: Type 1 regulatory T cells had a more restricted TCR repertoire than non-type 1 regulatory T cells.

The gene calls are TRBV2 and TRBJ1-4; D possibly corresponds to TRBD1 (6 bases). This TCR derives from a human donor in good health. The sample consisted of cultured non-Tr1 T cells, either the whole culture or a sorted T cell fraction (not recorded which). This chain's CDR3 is CASSEGWSGEKLFF. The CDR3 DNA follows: TGTGCCAGCAGTGAAGGGTGGTCAGGGGAGAAACTGTTTTTT.